Shown below are 22 T cell receptor beta chains from a single sample sequenced in a study of blood T cell repertoires in COVID-19. Generated by immunoSEQ multiplex PCR, the TCRdb table keeps only in-frame clones and is missing some. The top ten hold 12% of the sample, which has about 180,000 clones, about 81% seen once. Sequenced: peripheral blood. The receptors here all came from a woman over 75 with COVID-19, enrolled during active disease.

The CDR3 coding sequence is TGTGCCAGCAGCTTAGATGTGCGGGAGACCCAGTACTTC. Protein product: CASSLDVRETQYF. This rearrangement joins TRBV11-3 to TRBJ2-5; D call uncertain. The V end was cut by 0 bases, the J end by 5 bases, with 7 bases between. The CDR3 spans 13 residues. CDR1 is SGHNT, CDR2 YENEEA, per germline.

The rearrangement uses TRBV19 and TRBJ1-2; 10 nucleotides match TRBD1. The V and J ends lost 0 bases and 2 bases, in that order; junction bases with no gene match: 6. The CDR3 covers 17 residues. Looked up from germline, CDR1 is LNHDA and CDR2 is SQIVND (reference sequence). The CDR3 DNA reads TGTGCCAGTAGTATAGATCTAGGGACAGGGGCAAACTATGGCTACACCTTC. Its translation is CASSIDLGTGANYGYTF.

V gene TRBV5-1 combines with J gene TRBJ1-1; 7 nucleotides agree with TRBD1. The CDR3 is 14 amino acids. Germline loops: CDR1 SGHRS, CDR2 YFSETQ. V shed 4 bases and J 3 bases; nucleotides not matched to a gene: 6. The CDR3 nucleotides read TGCGCCAGCAGCCAGCCCCAGGGGGACACTGAAGCTTTCTTT. Protein product: CASSQPQGDTEAFF.

V gene TRBV27 combines with J gene TRBJ2-2; no reliable D call. Germline V gene lookup returns CDR1 MNHEY and CDR2 SMNVEV (reference sequence). This CDR3 contains 14 residues. V gave up 2 bases and J gave up 0 bases, with 4 bases separating them. The CDR3 reads CASSLIANTGELFF. In DNA form, the CDR3 reads TGTGCCAGCAGTTTAATCGCGAACACCGGGGAGCTGTTTTTT.

This clone was detected only once. The chain carries TRBV15 and TRBJ2-1; 16 nucleotides match TRBD2. Losses at the gene ends were 4 bases for V and 8 bases for J; bases not matched to a gene: 14. The CDR3 is made up of 19 amino acids. In germline, CDR1 is LNHNV, CDR2 YYDKDF (reference sequence). CDR3 DNA: TGTGCCACCAGCAAGGGACTAGCGGGGGGGAACCCAATTGTCGATGAGCAGTTCTTC. As protein: CATSKGLAGGNPIVDEQFF.

The V and J genes are TRBV12-3 or TRBV12-4 and TRBJ2-1; D call uncertain. The CDR3 runs 12 residues. Trimming stripped 0 bases from V and 9 bases from J, with 6 bases between. The CDR3 DNA reads TGTGCCAGCAGTTTAGCTTCAGGTGAGCAGTTCTTC. Residues: CASSLASGEQFF.

This chain joins TRBV11-3 and TRBJ2-1; 9 positions match TRBD2. V lost 4 bases, J lost 6 bases, and 4 bases stayed unmatched. Germline V gene sequence: CDR1 SGHNT, CDR2 YENEEA. The CDR3 sequence is 14 residues long. The CDR3 DNA reads as TGTGCCAGCAGCTCCCATAGCGGGAGCAATGAGCAGTTCTTC. Protein product: CASSSHSGSNEQFF.

J is TRBJ2-7 and V is TRBV7-9; TRBD2 matches 13 bases. With 6 bases clipped from V and 6 bases from J, the junction kept 5 bases outside the gene matches. This CDR3 region has 14 residues. CDR1 and CDR2 (germline): SEHNR, FQNEAQ (reference sequence). CDR3 DNA sequence: TGTGCCAGCAGAGACAGACTAGCGGGAGGCGAGCAGTACTTC. It specifies CASRDRLAGGEQYF. The entire variable domain, with the rest obtained from reference TRBV7-9 and TRBJ2-7, is as follows: DTGVSQNPRHKITKRGQNVTFRCDPISEHNRLYWYRQTLGQGPEFLTYFQNEAQLEKSRLLSDRFSAERPKGSFSTLEIQRTEQGDSAMYLCASRDRLAGGEQYFGPGTRLTVT.

This rearrangement joins TRBV15 to TRBJ2-3; tentative D call: TRBD2 (6 bases). Germline CDR1 and CDR2: LNHNV and YYDKDF (reference sequence). The CDR3 is 18 amino acids. V gave up 0 bases and J gave up 3 bases, with 19 bases separating them. The CDR3 region has the DNA TGTGCCACCAGCAGAGATTTTAGCGGTGGAGGGGAAACAGATACGCAGTATTTT. This translates into CATSRDFSGGGETDTQYF.

The chain combines TRBV6-7 with TRBJ2-2; 13 bases align to TRBD2. TRBV6-7 is reported as an ORF; its role is uncertain. The ends lost 2 bases at V and 3 bases at J; junction bases unmatched: 6. CDR3 length equals 18 residues. The CDR3 DNA follows: TGTGCCAGCAGTTACCCCCACGGACTAGCGGGGGACACCGGGGAGCTGTTTTTT. Its protein is CASSYPHGLAGDTGELFF.

This rearrangement joins TRBV30 to TRBJ2-2; D possibly corresponds to TRBD1 (7 bases). Germline V gene lookup returns CDR1 GTSNPN and CDR2 SVGIG (reference sequence). Trimming took 4 bases from V and 4 from J, leaving 19 bases between them. The CDR3 is 16 residues long. The DNA for the CDR3 is TGTGCCTGGACAAAACTCCCAGGGGGAGGCACCGGGGAGCTGTTTTTT. It translates to CAWTKLPGGGTGELFF.

The chain carries TRBV5-1 and TRBJ2-3, with TRBD2 identical over 10 bases. Germline V CDR1 and CDR2: SGHRS, YFSETQ. The length of the CDR3 is 17 residues. V lost 4 bases to trimming and J lost 2 bases; unmatched junction nucleotides: 10. CDR3 DNA sequence: TGCGCCAGCAGCAGGACTAGCGGTCTTATAATCACAGATACGCAGTATTTT. Its translation is CASSRTSGLIITDTQYF.

The J gene is TRBJ1-1, the V gene TRBV7-2; D perhaps matches TRBD1 (5 bases). V dropped 2 bases and J dropped 10 bases, with 14 bases sitting between them. The CDR3 covers 13 residues. The germline V gene has CDR1 SGHTA and CDR2 FQGNSA. CDR3 loop: CASSLREGGVAFF. The DNA for the CDR3 is TGTGCCAGCAGCTTACGGGAGGGAGGGGTAGCTTTCTTT.

The chain couples TRBV28 to TRBJ1-2; D perhaps matches TRBD1 (5 bases). The CDR3 loop spans 15 amino acids. V lost 7 bases, J lost 7 bases, and 22 bases lay in between. The germline V gene encodes CDR1 MDHEN and CDR2 SYDVKM. For the CDR3, the DNA is TGTGCCAGCATCCCTGCGGGGGTGGGGCTGATTGGCTACACCTTC. Its translation: CASIPAGVGLIGYTF.

The chain is built from TRBV7-3 and TRBJ1-1, with D unclear. The length of the CDR3 is 13 residues. Trimming took 0 bases from V and 6 from J, leaving 8 bases between them. Germline CDR1 and CDR2: SGHTA and FQGTGA. In nucleotides, the CDR3 is TGTGCCAGCAGCTTAACGAGGGAGTCTGAAGCTTTCTTT. It yields the protein CASSLTRESEAFF. Filled out from reference TRBV7-3 and TRBJ1-1, the complete variable domain reads GAGVSQTPSNKVTEKGKYVELRCDPISGHTALYWYRQSLGQGPEFLIYFQGTGAADDSGLPNDRFFAVRPEGSVSTLKIQRTERGDSAVYLCASSLTRESEAFFGQGTRLTVV.

V usage is TRBV5-4 and J usage is TRBJ2-1; 14 nucleotides agree with TRBD2. J was trimmed by 12 bases and V by 6 bases; bases with no gene match: 11. The germline V gene encodes CDR1 SGHNT and CDR2 YYREEE (reference sequence). The CDR3 contains 15 residues. This CDR3 is CASTPGTSGSSAQFF. CDR3 DNA: TGTGCCAGCACCCCCGGGACTAGCGGGAGCAGTGCGCAGTTCTTC.

V usage is TRBV7-9 and J usage is TRBJ1-2, with D perhaps matching TRBD1 (6 bases). Germline CDR1 reads SEHNR; CDR2 reads FQNEAQ (reference sequence). V was pared by 5 bases and J by 5 bases, with 24 bases between. This CDR3 region has 17 residues. For the CDR3, the DNA is TGTGCCAGCAGCCCCTTGATCAGACAGGCAGATCAATATGGCTACACCTTC. Amino acids: CASSPLIRQADQYGYTF.

This chain joins TRBV28 and TRBJ2-7; D is possibly TRBD1 (5 bases). CDR1 and CDR2 (germline): MDHEN, SYDVKM. This CDR3 has 14 residues. V gave up 6 bases and J gave up 4 bases, with 16 bases separating them. CDR3 sequence: CASSSWTTDYEQYF. The DNA of the CDR3 is TGTGCCAGCAGCTCGTGGACAACCGATTACGAGCAGTACTTC.

The chain has TRBV27 and TRBJ2-3; the match to TRBD2 covers 11 bases. Germline V gene sequence: CDR1 MNHEY, CDR2 SMNVEV (reference sequence). This CDR3 has 19 amino acids. V lost 6 bases to trimming and J lost 2 bases; unmatched junction nucleotides: 16. The CDR3 region is CASRNLGLAERGATDTQYF. Written as DNA, the CDR3 is TGTGCCAGCAGGAACCTGGGACTAGCGGAACGAGGGGCCACAGATACGCAGTATTTT.

V and J are TRBV27 and TRBJ1-1; no reliable D call. The V gene's germline CDR1 is MNHEY and CDR2 SMNVEV (reference sequence). The CDR3 is 14 residues long. V lost 3 bases, J lost 3 bases, and 11 bases lay in between. The CDR3 nucleotides read TGTGCCAGCAGTTTCCACGGGGTCGACACTGAAGCTTTCTTT. Residues: CASSFHGVDTEAFF.

V gene TRBV7-2 combines with J gene TRBJ1-5; 9 bases fit TRBD1. The CDR3 covers 15 residues. Germline V gene lookup returns CDR1 SGHTA and CDR2 FQGNSA. V lost 5 bases and J lost 1; bases outside the gene matches: 3. This CDR3 reads CASSGTGRSNQPQHF. CDR3 in DNA: TGTGCCAGCAGCGGGACAGGGCGGAGCAATCAGCCCCAGCATTTT.

The chain is built from TRBV28 and TRBJ1-2; 9 nucleotides match TRBD1. V was pared by 5 bases and J by 8 bases, with 15 bases of the junction left unmatched. This CDR3 spans 16 amino acids. Germline CDR1 is MDHEN and CDR2 is SYDVKM. CDR3: CASSPAPGQGGGGYTF. The CDR3 DNA reads as TGTGCCAGCAGTCCCGCCCCGGGACAGGGTGGGGGAGGCTACACCTTC.